The 26 T cell receptor beta chains listed next were all sequenced from one sample in a study of regulatory and conventional T cells in RAG deficiency. The method was immunoSEQ multiplex PCR; TCRdb's version includes in-frame clones alone and lacks a portion of them. The sample lists tens of thousands of clones; approximately 93% were seen once. Conventional CD4+ T cells were sorted from blood as CD25-low CD127-high cells. This sample was also put to use in a study of regulatory T cells. That work states: Amplification used 52 TRBV primers and 13 TRBJ primers.

The sequenced sample consisted of CD4+ T cells sorted from blood. Receptors were obtained from a human donor in good health.

The chain carries TRBV30 and TRBJ2-6, with 7 bases that match TRBD1. CDR1 GTSNPN and CDR2 SVGIG come from the germline V gene (reference sequence). V shed 2 bases and J 0 bases; nucleotides not matched to a gene: 10. The CDR3 contains 18 residues. The CDR3 reads CAWSLQGSGHSGANVLTF. The CDR3 nucleotides are TGTGCCTGGAGTTTACAGGGGTCAGGGCACTCTGGGGCCAACGTCCTGACTTTC.

CDR3 in DNA: TGTGCCAGCAGCTTAGCCACAGGGTCCTATGGTGGCTACACCTTC. Translated, it gives CASSLATGSYGGYTF. V and J are TRBV11-2 and TRBJ1-2; D possibly corresponds to TRBD1 (6 bases). The CDR3 length is 15 residues. V was clipped by 1 base and J by 7 bases, with 16 bases between them. From germline, CDR1 is SGHAT and CDR2 FQNNGV. Based on the CDR3 plus reference TRBV11-2 and TRBJ1-2, the full variable domain is EAGVAQSPRYKIIEKRQSVAFWCNPISGHATLYWYQQILGQGPKLLIQFQNNGVVDDSQLPKDRFSAERLKGVDSTLKIQPAKLEDSAVYLCASSLATGSYGGYTFGSGTRLTVV.

The J gene is TRBJ2-4, the V gene TRBV11-3; 12 bases line up with TRBD2. V lost 4 bases to trimming and J lost 0 bases; unmatched junction nucleotides: 4. CDR1 and CDR2 from the germline V gene are SGHNT and YENEEA. The CDR3 runs 17 residues. CDR3 DNA: TGTGCCAGCAGCTCGCGGACTAGCGGGGTAGCCAAAAACATTCAGTACTTC. Translating gives CASSSRTSGVAKNIQYF.

This chain connects TRBV5-1 to TRBJ2-7; D is perhaps TRBD1 (6 bases). Germline lookup yields CDR1 SGHRS and CDR2 YFSETQ. This CDR3 contains 14 residues. Trimming cost V 3 bases and J 6 bases, with 16 bases left between them. The CDR3 sequence is CASSSTTGTGEQYF. For the CDR3, the DNA is TGCGCCAGCAGCTCCACCACAGGGACGGGCGAGCAGTACTTC.

The chain uses TRBV6-6 and TRBJ1-2; 8 bases are shared with TRBD1. The V segment lost 6 bases and the J segment 0 bases; nucleotides outside the gene matches: 3. The germline gives CDR1 MNHNY, CDR2 SVGAGI (reference sequence). This CDR3 spans 14 amino acids. The CDR3 DNA reads as TGTGCCAGCAGACGGACAGGGTCTAACTATGGCTACACCTTC. It yields the protein CASRRTGSNYGYTF.

The chain recombines TRBV9 with TRBJ2-5, with TRBD1 matching 10 bases. The trim removed 2 bases at V and 4 bases at J, leaving 5 bases unmatched. The V gene's germline CDR1 is SGDLS and CDR2 YYNGEE. This CDR3 region has 15 residues. For the CDR3, the DNA is TGTGCCAGCAGCGTCGGGACAGGGGTGGGAGAGACCCAGTACTTC. Protein: CASSVGTGVGETQYF. Complete variable domain (other parts from reference TRBV9 and TRBJ2-5): DSGVTQTPKHLITATGQRVTLRCSPRSGDLSVYWYQQSLDQGLQFLIQYYNGEERAKGNILERFSAQQFPDLHSELNLSSLELGDSALYFCASSVGTGVGETQYFGPGTRLLVL.

This chain joins TRBV21-1 and TRBJ1-1. TRBV21-1 is classified as a pseudogene. The CDR3 is 11 residues long. CDR3 amino acids: CASSNCTEAFF. The CDR3, as DNA: TGTGCCAGCAGCAACTGCACTGAAGCTTTCTTT.

The CDR3, as DNA: TGTGCCAGCAGCTTAGCTGGACAGGTGCACACCGGGGAGCTGTTTTTT. Residues: CASSLAGQVHTGELFF. The chain recombines TRBV11-2 with TRBJ2-2, with TRBD1 matching 7 bases. V lost 1 base to trimming and J lost 3 bases; unmatched junction nucleotides: 5. The CDR3 length is 16 residues. Germline V gene data show CDR1 as SGHAT and CDR2 as FQNNGV.

The V and J genes are TRBV5-1 and TRBJ2-2, with 7 bases matching TRBD1. Germline V gives CDR1 SGHRS, CDR2 YFSETQ. J was trimmed by 6 bases and V by 2 bases; bases with no gene match: 7. CDR3 length equals 15 residues. The CDR3 protein is CASSLPQGRAGELFF. Written as DNA, the CDR3 is TGCGCCAGCAGCTTACCACAGGGGCGGGCCGGGGAGCTGTTTTTT.

V is TRBV2 and J is TRBJ2-1; maybe TRBD2 (6 bases). Germline V CDR1 and CDR2: SNHLY, FYNNEI. The germline V and J ends were trimmed by 1 base and 7 bases, with 11 bases remaining between them. CDR3 length equals 14 residues. The CDR3 DNA follows: TGTGCCAGCAGTGAAGTAGCGGTCGGGAATGAGCAGTTCTTC. Its protein is CASSEVAVGNEQFF.

The V gene is TRBV2, the J gene TRBJ2-7; D call uncertain. Germline V gives CDR1 SNHLY, CDR2 FYNNEI. The CDR3 covers 12 residues. V was pared by 3 bases and J by 6 bases, with 9 bases between. The CDR3 coding sequence is TGTGCCAGCAGTGACCTCTTACGCGAGCAGTACTTC. Translating gives CASSDLLREQYF.

The chain has TRBV12-5 and TRBJ2-5; no clear D. The CDR3 loop spans 13 amino acids. V lost 7 bases, J lost 1 base, and 10 bases lay in between. Germline CDR1 and CDR2: LGHNT and FRNRAP. The CDR3 sequence is CASARRSQETQYF. CDR3 nucleotides: TGTGCTAGTGCCCGGCGGTCCCAAGAGACCCAGTACTTC.

The chain uses TRBV4-1 and TRBJ2-3; D not resolved. CDR1 and CDR2 from the germline V gene are MGHRA and YSYEKL. The CDR3 is 15 amino acids. The V and J ends lost 0 bases and 2 bases respectively, with 9 bases between them. CDR3 nucleotide sequence: TGCGCCAGCAGCCAAGATCTGTCAACCACAGATACGCAGTATTTT. This sequence encodes CASSQDLSTTDTQYF.

V gene TRBV6-5 combines with J gene TRBJ2-1; D possibly corresponds to TRBD1 (5 bases). This CDR3 is 15 amino acids long. Germline assignment: CDR1 MNHEY and CDR2 SVGAGI. V lost 7 bases to trimming and J lost 3 bases, with 16 bases between them. Here the CDR3 reads CASTLKATGYNEQFF. The CDR3 coding sequence is TGTGCCAGCACCCTAAAGGCCACAGGCTACAATGAGCAGTTCTTC.

The chain links TRBV19 to TRBJ2-3; TRBD2 agrees at 14 bases. After removal of 7 bases from V and 8 bases from J, the junction contained 2 bases not matched to a gene. CDR3 size: 13 residues. Germline CDR1 reads LNHDA; CDR2 reads SQIVND (reference sequence). The CDR3 loop reads CASKTSGGGTQYF. CDR3 sequence (DNA): TGTGCCAGTAAGACTAGCGGGGGGGGTACGCAGTATTTT.

The chain joins TRBV10-1 to TRBJ2-2, with D possibly being TRBD2 (6 bases). Germline V gene lookup returns CDR1 WNHNN and CDR2 SYGVQD (reference sequence). The CDR3 runs to 15 residues. The V end lost 0 bases, the J end lost 4 bases, and 9 bases lay between the germline ends. As DNA, the CDR3 is TGCGCCAGCAGTGAGTCGCGGGGACCCACCGGGGAGCTGTTTTTT. This codes for CASSESRGPTGELFF.

CDR3 sequence reads: CASSLNRGGYEQYF. As DNA, the CDR3 is TGTGCCAGCAGCCTAAACAGGGGAGGCTACGAGCAGTACTTC. This chain uses TRBV7-6 with TRBJ2-7; D perhaps matches TRBD1 (7 bases). CDR1 and CDR2 from the germline V gene are SGHVS and FNYEAQ. The CDR3 contains 14 residues. The ends were cut back, 5 bases at V and 3 bases at J, with 14 bases in the middle.

DNA for the CDR3: TGTGCCAGCAGCTTGGGAGAGGGACTAGCGGGGGACGGGAGCCAGTACTTC. Translated, it gives CASSLGEGLAGDGSQYF. The chain joins TRBV5-8 to TRBJ2-5, with 14 bases fitting TRBD2. Germline CDR1 is SGHTS and CDR2 is YDEGEE. The CDR3 runs 17 residues. Losses at the gene ends were 0 bases for V and 10 bases for J; bases not matched to a gene: 11.

This clone was observed a handful of times. CDR3: CSVGEALAKNIQYF. The CDR3 DNA reads TGCAGCGTGGGTGAGGCTCTAGCCAAAAACATTCAGTACTTC. The chain employs TRBV29-1 and TRBJ2-4; D gene uncertain. The germline CDR1 and CDR2 sequences are SQVTM and ANQGSEA. The CDR3 is 14 amino acids. V lost 6 bases to trimming and J lost 0 bases, with 12 bases between them.

V is TRBV5-6 and J is TRBJ2-7; 9 bases align to TRBD1. CDR3 length: 13 residues. V was clipped by 7 bases and J by 4 bases; unmatched bases: 6. Germline V lookup: CDR1 SGHDT, CDR2 YYEEEE. The CDR3 is CASGSGTGYEQYF. As DNA, the CDR3 is TGTGCCAGCGGGTCCGGGACAGGGTACGAGCAGTACTTC.

This chain joins TRBV4-1 and TRBJ1-1; D gene ambiguous. This CDR3 has 15 residues. V lost 0 bases to trimming and J lost 0 bases, with 8 bases between them. The germline CDR1 and CDR2 sequences are MGHRA and YSYEKL. The CDR3 spells CASSQEGIVNTEAFF. Written as DNA, the CDR3 is TGCGCCAGCAGCCAAGAAGGCATTGTGAACACTGAAGCTTTCTTT.

The rearrangement links TRBV18 to TRBJ2-6; the D is unclear. Trimming shortened V by 3 bases and J by 5 bases, and 14 bases separated the two germline ends. Germline V gene lookup returns CDR1 KGHSH and CDR2 LQKENI. The length of the CDR3 is 16 residues. The CDR3 here is CASSPIERLRANVLTF. CDR3 nucleotides: TGTGCCAGCTCACCTATTGAGCGTCTCCGGGCCAACGTCCTGACTTTC.

A few counts support this clone. This chain links TRBV5-4 with TRBJ2-3; tentative D call: TRBD1 (6 bases). This CDR3 has 13 residues. The germline CDR1 and CDR2 sequences are SGHNT and YYREEE (reference sequence). Trimming stripped 1 base from V and 6 bases from J, with 9 bases between. In DNA form, the CDR3 reads TGTGCCAGCAGCTTGAGGGGGTCGGATACGCAGTATTTT. Translating it yields CASSLRGSDTQYF.

V usage is TRBV2 and J usage is TRBJ1-1, with 7 bases lining up with TRBD1. The CDR3 runs to 16 residues. Germline trimming cut 6 bases from V and 0 bases from J; bases unmatched to any gene: 10. Germline-derived CDR1 and CDR2 are SNHLY and FYNNEI. The CDR3: CASRKAGGRMNTEAFF. For the CDR3, the DNA is TGTGCCAGCAGGAAGGCAGGGGGAAGAATGAACACTGAAGCTTTCTTT.

This clone has only a few counts. The rearrangement uses TRBV6-1 and TRBJ2-6; weak D call: TRBD1 (5 bases). Trimming took off 2 bases at V and 0 bases at J, with 11 bases between the two ends. Germline CDR1 is MNHNS and CDR2 is SASEGT. The CDR3 sequence is 17 residues long. This chain's CDR3 is CASSEQGLYSGANVLTF. The CDR3 coding sequence is TGTGCCAGCAGTGAACAGGGATTATACTCTGGGGCCAACGTCCTGACTTTC.

This clone was seen only once. This rearrangement joins TRBV4-2 to TRBJ2-1; TRBD1 aligns across 8 bases. Germline values: CDR1 LGHNA, CDR2 YNFKEQ. The trim removed 2 bases at V and 0 bases at J, leaving 9 bases unmatched. The CDR3 is made up of 18 amino acids. CDR3 sequence reads: CASSQRSAGGASYNEQFF. DNA of the CDR3: TGTGCCAGCAGCCAACGATCGGCAGGGGGCGCCTCCTACAATGAGCAGTTCTTC.